This T cell receptor (beta chain) was recorded in a study of spatial heterogeneity in lung cancer. As for the study in general: The study consistently detected more beta-chain than alpha-chain sequences.

Specified time point: sample taken at primary tumor resection. Whole RNA from tumor, nontumor lung or frozen PBMC was sequenced unsorted. The approximately 72 donors had untreated early-stage non-small cell lung cancer. This clonotype was counted a few times. Its antigen is unidentified. All TCR cDNA molecules were individually tagged with a unique molecular identifier. Each CDR3 protein gets one entry after TCRdb re-called the 5' RACE reads with MiXCR. The sample lists about 38,000 distinct CDR3 sequences, 6.5% to 8.5% occurring once. Findings and limits, study-wide: Ubiquitous expanded tumor TCRs showed up in blood more at resection than follow-up.

Trimming took 1 base from V and 4 from J, leaving 13 bases between them. The germline gives CDR1 MNHNS, CDR2 SASEGT. CDR3 length equals 15 residues. The sequencing used PBMCs, collected at surgery. The clonotype comes from a male donor with early-stage non-small cell lung cancer. This chain uses TRBV6-1 with TRBJ1-2; D is ambiguous. The CDR3 loop reads CASSEGGGAFYGYTF. The CDR3 DNA reads as TGTGCCAGCAGTGAAGGAGGCGGCGCCTTCTATGGCTACACCTTC.